Below, 32 T cell receptor beta chains from the same sample are listed, as sequenced in a study of T cell responses to AZD1222 COVID-19 vaccine. Generated by immunoSEQ multiplex PCR, the TCRdb table keeps only in-frame clones and is missing some. The sample carries about 76,000 clones, around 80% recorded once. The sequencing used peripheral blood, collected 28 days after the second dose of the MenACWY control vaccine. All receptors come from an adult who received the MenACWY meningococcal vaccine as a control.

This clone was observed once. The chain recombines TRBV2 with TRBJ2-7; D is unresolved. Germline V lookup: CDR1 SNHLY, CDR2 FYNNEI. V shed 6 bases and J shed 2 bases, with 8 bases lying between them. This CDR3 comprises 12 residues. The CDR3: CASRLDTYEQYF. CDR3 nucleotide sequence: TGTGCCAGCAGGCTAGACACCTACGAGCAGTACTTC.

This rearrangement joins TRBV27 to TRBJ1-5; a weak D match, TRBD1 (5 bases). The germline V and J ends were trimmed by 5 bases and 5 bases, with 22 bases remaining between them. CDR1 is MNHEY, CDR2 SMNVEV, per germline (reference sequence). This CDR3 is 17 amino acids long. The DNA for the CDR3 is TGTGCCAGCAGTCTAACTGGGGGGAACGGGGTAGATCAGCCCCAGCATTTT. Translation gives CASSLTGGNGVDQPQHF.

This clone was observed a few times. The J gene is TRBJ2-7, the V gene TRBV2, with D possibly being TRBD1 or TRBD2 (5 bases each). CDR3 size: 12 residues. V shed 6 bases and J shed 3 bases, with 9 bases lying between them. The germline gives CDR1 SNHLY, CDR2 FYNNEI. CDR3 residues: CASRGDRYEQYF. For the CDR3, the DNA is TGTGCCAGCAGAGGGGACCGCTACGAGCAGTACTTC.

V and J are TRBV6-5 and TRBJ1-5; D may be TRBD1 (6 bases). Trimming removed 2 bases from V and 7 bases from J, with 9 bases in between. Germline CDR1 MNHEY, CDR2 SVGAGI. The CDR3 runs 13 residues. The CDR3, as DNA: TGTGCCAGCAGTTACGGGGGCGGGCAGCCCCAGCATTTT. Translating it yields CASSYGGGQPQHF.

The chain uses TRBV5-6 and TRBJ1-2; possible D gene TRBD1, 5 bases. CDR1 is SGHDT, CDR2 YYEEEE, per germline. The V gene lost 3 bases and the J gene lost 7 bases, with 19 bases spanning the gap. The CDR3 is 15 residues long. CDR3 region: CASSSSDLGVSGYTF. The CDR3 coding sequence is TGTGCCAGCAGCTCCTCGGACCTGGGGGTATCTGGCTACACCTTC.

This clone appeared once. V is TRBV4-2 and J is TRBJ2-5, with D uncertain. The germline V and J ends were trimmed by 1 base and 5 bases, with 14 bases remaining between them. This CDR3 has 15 amino acids. Per germline, CDR1 LGHNA and CDR2 YNFKEQ. CDR3 sequence: CASSQVVARDETQYF. In nucleotides, the CDR3 is TGTGCCAGCAGCCAAGTCGTGGCCCGAGACGAGACCCAGTACTTC.

V and J are TRBV11-2 and TRBJ2-1; 10 positions match TRBD2. V lost 6 bases to trimming and J lost 0 bases; unmatched junction nucleotides: 2. Per germline, CDR1 SGHAT and CDR2 FQNNGV. The CDR3 is 15 amino acids. In DNA, the CDR3 is TGTGCCAGCAGGGCTAGCGGGGGCTCCTACAATGAGCAGTTCTTC. This sequence encodes CASRASGGSYNEQFF. The full variable domain, in which reference TRBV11-2 and TRBJ2-1 provide the parts outside the CDR3, is EAGVAQSPRYKIIEKRQSVAFWCNPISGHATLYWYQQILGQGPKLLIQFQNNGVVDDSQLPKDRFSAERLKGVDSTLKIQPAKLEDSAVYLCASRASGGSYNEQFFGPGTRLTVL.

The chain has TRBV2 and TRBJ2-3, with D perhaps matching TRBD2 (7 bases). The CDR3 loop spans 16 amino acids. Per germline, CDR1 SNHLY and CDR2 FYNNEI. Between the trimmed V and J ends, which lost 3 bases and 5 bases, there was a span of 18 bases. The chain's CDR3 is CASSELLAGAGDTQYF. The CDR3 bases are TGTGCCAGCAGTGAGTTGTTGGCGGGGGCTGGAGATACGCAGTATTTT.

The V and J genes are TRBV5-1 and TRBJ2-7; tentatively, D is TRBD1 (6 bases). CDR1 is SGHRS, CDR2 YFSETQ, per germline. The CDR3 runs 14 residues. With 0 bases removed from V and 7 bases from J, the gap between germline ends came to 14 bases. The CDR3 protein is CASSLDGRGKEQYF. CDR3 DNA sequence: TGCGCCAGCAGCTTGGATGGCAGGGGAAAGGAGCAGTACTTC.

Of note for this clone: The junction differs from germline at one of its ends, possibly a read error. The chain joins TRBV7-7 to TRBJ2-1, with TRBD2 as a possible D gene (5 bases). This CDR3 contains 13 residues. CDR1 SSHAT and CDR2 FNYEAQ come from the germline V gene (reference sequence). CDR3 in DNA: TGTGCTAGCAGCCCAAGTACTAGGCATGAGCAGTTCTTC. Protein product: CASSPSTRHEQFF.

The V gene is TRBV28, the J gene TRBJ1-5, with TRBD1 as a possible D gene (5 bases). The V gene's germline CDR1 is MDHEN and CDR2 SYDVKM. Trimming took 3 bases from V and 7 from J, leaving 13 bases between them. The CDR3 is 14 amino acids. The CDR3 nucleotides read TGTGCCAGCAGTTTTGTAAGGGGAGAACAGCCCCAGCATTTT. Translated: CASSFVRGEQPQHF.

The count of this clone is one. This chain joins TRBV28 and TRBJ2-6, with D perhaps matching TRBD2 (7 bases). Germline loops: CDR1 MDHEN, CDR2 SYDVKM. This CDR3 is built from 14 residues. V lost 10 bases to trimming and J lost 3 bases, with 13 bases between them. DNA for the CDR3: TGTGCCACCGGGGGGCTCGGTGGGGCCAACGTCCTGACTTTC. Protein sequence: CATGGLGGANVLTF. Looking up the rest from reference TRBV28 and TRBJ2-6 gives the full variable domain: DVKVTQSSRYLVKRTGEKVFLECVQDMDHENMFWYRQDPGLGLRLIYFSYDVKMKEKGDIPEGYSVSREKKERFSLILESASTNQTSMYLCATGGLGGANVLTFGAGSRLTVL.

The chain has TRBV3-1 (or the pseudogene TRBV3-2) and TRBJ2-7; 8 bases agree with TRBD2. CDR1 is LGHDT and CDR2 is YNNKEL in the germline V gene (reference sequence). V lost 4 bases to trimming and J lost 4 bases; unmatched junction nucleotides: 6. This CDR3 spans 14 amino acids. CDR3 coding DNA: TGTGCCAGCAGCCCCGCCGGCGGGGGGTACGAGCAGTACTTC. This encodes CASSPAGGGYEQYF.

This rearrangement joins TRBV5-6 to TRBJ1-2; D ambiguous. V lost 1 base, J lost 1 base, and 8 bases lay in between. The CDR3 covers 14 residues. Per the germline V gene, CDR1 is SGHDT and CDR2 is YYEEEE. CDR3 protein: CASSLSGLNYGYTF. CDR3 coding DNA: TGTGCCAGCAGCTTGTCCGGGCTTAACTATGGCTACACCTTC.

The chain is built from TRBV28 and TRBJ2-3; D perhaps matches TRBD1 (5 bases). The CDR3 has 14 amino acids. Trimming pared 3 bases from V and 0 bases from J, leaving 7 bases between. Germline CDR1 is MDHEN and CDR2 is SYDVKM. The CDR3 loop reads CASSLAGSTDTQYF. The DNA of the CDR3 is TGTGCCAGCAGTTTGGCAGGGAGCACAGATACGCAGTATTTT.

V and J are TRBV7-9 and TRBJ1-4; 7 nucleotides align to TRBD1. V lost 4 bases to trimming and J lost 10 bases; unmatched junction nucleotides: 21. The CDR3 covers 18 residues. Germline CDR1 is SEHNR and CDR2 is FQNEAQ (reference sequence). This chain's CDR3 is CASSSGTGAAASNRKLFF. The CDR3 DNA reads as TGTGCCAGCAGCTCCGGTACAGGGGCTGCCGCATCGAATCGAAAACTGTTTTTT.

This sequence joins TRBV24-1 and TRBJ2-3, with D perhaps matching TRBD1 (5 bases). CDR3 length: 13 residues. Per germline, CDR1 KGHDR and CDR2 SFDVKD. V dropped 5 bases and J dropped 0 bases, with 5 bases sitting between them. CDR3 protein: CATSGQSTDTQYF. The CDR3 nucleotides are TGTGCCACCAGTGGACAGAGCACAGATACGCAGTATTTT.

The chain employs TRBV5-1 and TRBJ1-2, with D maybe TRBD1 (5 bases). Germline V gene data show CDR1 as SGHRS and CDR2 as YFSETQ. V was clipped by 0 bases and J by 4 bases, with 10 bases between them. This CDR3 region has 14 residues. CDR3 sequence: CASSLAQGGYGYTF. In DNA form, the CDR3 reads TGCGCCAGCAGCTTGGCCCAGGGCGGCTATGGCTACACCTTC.

This clone was recorded once. The V and J genes are TRBV7-9 and TRBJ2-2; D gene ambiguous. Trimming cost V 2 bases and J 3 bases, with 13 bases left between them. Germline loops: CDR1 SEHNR, CDR2 FQNEAQ (reference sequence). The CDR3 runs to 16 residues. CDR3 coding DNA: TGTGCCAGCAGCTTATCTCAGAACACTCACACCGGGGAGCTGTTTTTT. This sequence encodes CASSLSQNTHTGELFF.

This chain links TRBV5-5 with TRBJ1-1; D uncertain. Looked up from germline, CDR1 is SGHKS and CDR2 is YYEKEE (reference sequence). The V end was cut by 4 bases, the J end by 0 bases, with 16 bases between. The CDR3 is made up of 16 amino acids. The CDR3 DNA sequence: TGTGCCAGCAGCGCTGACCTCGGCGGGTTGAACACTGAAGCTTTCTTT. It is translated as CASSADLGGLNTEAFF.

This sequence joins TRBV5-1 and TRBJ2-1; D might be TRBD1 or TRBD2, each matching 6 bases. There are 15 residues in the CDR3. Germline assignment: CDR1 SGHRS and CDR2 YFSETQ. With 2 bases removed from V and 7 bases from J, the gap between germline ends came to 16 bases. CDR3 sequence (DNA): TGCGCCAGCAGCTTACAGGGAGGCATGGGGAATGAGCAGTTCTTC. It encodes CASSLQGGMGNEQFF.

The chain uses TRBV7-6 and TRBJ1-2; D gene ambiguous. The V and J ends lost 5 bases and 2 bases respectively, with 15 bases between them. CDR3 length: 15 amino acids. Looked up from germline, CDR1 is SGHVS and CDR2 is FNYEAQ. CDR3 nucleotides: TGTGCCAGCAGCCCTCGCGGGCGGTTAAACTATGGCTACACCTTC. This sequence encodes CASSPRGRLNYGYTF.

The gene calls are TRBV10-3 and TRBJ2-6; D possibly corresponds to TRBD2 (6 bases). Germline V gene lookup returns CDR1 ENHRY and CDR2 SYGVKD. Trimming left V 10 bases short and J 0 bases short, with 13 bases between. This CDR3 has 15 residues. The CDR3 bases are TGTGCCACTCGGGACTCAAGCTCTGGGGCCAACGTCCTGACTTTC. It yields the protein CATRDSSSGANVLTF.

The V call is TRBV5-6, the J call TRBJ1-2; D not certain. Trimming cost V 3 bases and J 8 bases, with 11 bases left between them. CDR1 SGHDT and CDR2 YYEEEE come from the germline V gene. This CDR3 has 12 amino acids. In DNA form, the CDR3 reads TGTGCCAGCAGCTCCCAACCCGGCGGCTACACCTTC. Its protein is CASSSQPGGYTF.

The rearrangement uses TRBV9 and TRBJ2-3, with D perhaps matching TRBD1 (6 bases). Germline CDR1 SGDLS, CDR2 YYNGEE. The CDR3 loop spans 15 amino acids. V was cut by 0 bases and J by 1 base, with 9 bases left in between. The CDR3 spells CASSVAGAGTDTQYF. DNA for the CDR3: TGTGCCAGCAGCGTAGCAGGGGCGGGCACAGATACGCAGTATTTT.

This chain connects TRBV9 to TRBJ2-5; TRBD2 matches 9 bases. This CDR3 contains 15 residues. The V gene's germline CDR1 is SGDLS and CDR2 YYNGEE. V lost 0 bases to trimming and J lost 4 bases; unmatched junction nucleotides: 4. CDR3 in amino acids: CASSVGGRARETQYF. The CDR3 coding sequence is TGTGCCAGCAGCGTAGGCGGGAGGGCCCGAGAGACCCAGTACTTC.

The chain is built from TRBV7-9 and TRBJ2-7; tentatively, D is TRBD1 or TRBD2 (5 bases each). From germline, CDR1 is SEHNR and CDR2 FQNEAQ (reference sequence). V was cut by 8 bases and J by 5 bases, with 13 bases left in between. The CDR3 is 12 residues long. This CDR3 is CASAGQGDEQYF. The DNA for the CDR3 is TGTGCCAGCGCGGGCCAAGGGGACGAGCAGTACTTC.

The chain employs TRBV5-1 and TRBJ2-3; 7 positions agree with TRBD2. Germline CDR1 SGHRS, CDR2 YFSETQ. The CDR3 is 16 residues long. Germline trimming cut 0 bases from V and 0 bases from J; bases unmatched to any gene: 4. In DNA, the CDR3 is TGCGCCAGCAGCTTGGAACTAGCGATTAGCACAGATACGCAGTATTTT. Protein sequence: CASSLELAISTDTQYF.

This clone was detected only once. The chain combines TRBV7-2 with TRBJ1-2, with TRBD1 matching over 9 bases. V lost 4 bases, J lost 4 bases, and 4 bases stayed unmatched. The germline gives CDR1 SGHTA, CDR2 FQGNSA. The CDR3 is made up of 14 amino acids. The DNA of the CDR3 is TGTGCCAGCAGCTCCACAGGGGGCCCCTATGGCTACACCTTC. This translates into CASSSTGGPYGYTF.

V gene TRBV6-5 combines with J gene TRBJ1-2, with 7 bases identical to TRBD1. J lost 10 bases, V lost 6 bases, and 11 bases had no gene match. The V gene's germline CDR1 is MNHEY and CDR2 SVGAGI. The CDR3 is 13 amino acids. The CDR3 reads CASREDPQGIYTF. For the CDR3, the DNA is TGTGCCAGCAGGGAGGACCCACAGGGGATCTACACCTTC.

The rearrangement joins TRBV28 to TRBJ1-6, with D unclear. V lost 5 bases and J 12 bases, leaving 8 bases between the germline ends. The length of the CDR3 is 11 residues. The germline V gene has CDR1 MDHEN and CDR2 SYDVKM. CDR3 amino acids: CASSTRQPLHF. CDR3 sequence (DNA): TGTGCCAGCAGTACCCGTCAACCCCTCCACTTT.

This clone was found once. The V gene is TRBV7-3, the J gene TRBJ2-3; D remains ambiguous. CDR1 SGHTA and CDR2 FQGTGA come from the germline V gene. The CDR3 consists of 12 residues. The ends were cut back, 4 bases at V and 6 bases at J, with 8 bases in the middle. The CDR3 spells CASSYPGDTQYF. Written as DNA, the CDR3 is TGTGCCAGCAGCTACCCGGGCGATACGCAGTATTTT. The full variable domain, completed using reference TRBV7-3 and TRBJ2-3, is GAGVSQTPSNKVTEKGKYVELRCDPISGHTALYWYRQSLGQGPEFLIYFQGTGAADDSGLPNDRFFAVRPEGSVSTLKIQRTERGDSAVYLCASSYPGDTQYFGPGTRLTVL.